The entry below describes one T cell receptor (beta chain). Its cognate antigen is unknown. One end of the junction varies from germline; a read error may be responsible. The CDR3 is made up of 13 amino acids. CDR1 is SSHAT, CDR2 FNYEAQ, per germline (reference sequence). The entry originates in a study of radiotherapy plus CTLA-4 blockade in lung cancer. Treatment of patients with chemo-refractory metastatic non-small-cell lung cancer consisted of focal radiation plus CTLA-4 blockade with ipilimumab. Clones were sequenced by immunoSEQ multiplex PCR, and TCRdb holds only the in-frame ones, with some missing. The sample holds just over 14,000 clones, about 70% seen once. Study-level results: Tumor-origin TCR clones grew in blood after radiotherapy plus ipilimumab. Reports state that early shifts in blood T cell clones, with interferon-beta, best predicted response.

The chain is built from TRBV7-7 and TRBJ1-1; D is uncertain. This sequence was found in a human donor with non-small cell lung cancer whose response to radiotherapy plus ipilimumab could not be evaluated. The sequencing used peripheral blood, collected from a patient treated with radiotherapy plus ipilimumab. CDR3 amino acids: CASSSSVNTEAFF. In DNA, the CDR3 is TGTGCTAGCAGCTCTTCAGTGAACACTGAAGCTTTCTTT.